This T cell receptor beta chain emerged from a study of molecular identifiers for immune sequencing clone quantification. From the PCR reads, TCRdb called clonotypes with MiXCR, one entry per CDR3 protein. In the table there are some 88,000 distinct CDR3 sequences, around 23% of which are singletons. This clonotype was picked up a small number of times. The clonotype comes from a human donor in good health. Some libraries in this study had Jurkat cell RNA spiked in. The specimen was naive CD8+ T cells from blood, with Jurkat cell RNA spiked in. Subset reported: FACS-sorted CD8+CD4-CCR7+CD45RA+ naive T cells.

The CDR3 DNA reads as TGTGCCAGCCGCTTTCGAGGGGCTGGGGAGCAGTACTTC. The encoded protein is CASRFRGAGEQYF. V usage is TRBV5-3 and J usage is TRBJ2-7; possibly TRBD1 or TRBD2 for D (5 bases each). TRBV5-3 has ORF status, its function being uncertain. Trimming took off 8 bases at V and 7 bases at J, with 19 bases between the two ends. The CDR3 consists of 13 residues.